These 10 T cell receptor beta chains originate from one sample sequenced in a study of T cell responses to AZD1222 COVID-19 vaccine. Here immunoSEQ multiplex PCR was the method, and the copy in TCRdb shows in-frame clones only, minus some. The table shows over 100,000 clones, with around 90% occurring only once. The sequences come from peripheral blood, collected on day 0 of AZD1222 vaccination. These receptors were taken from an adult in good health.

The CDR3 here is CAISGGYGYTF. The CDR3 DNA is TGTGCCATCTCAGGGGGCTATGGCTACACCTTC. V gene TRBV6-5 combines with J gene TRBJ1-2; the match to TRBD1 covers 7 bases. The CDR3 totals 11 residues. CDR1 and CDR2 from the germline V gene are MNHEY and SVGAGI. Trimming took 10 bases from V and 4 from J; bases not matched to a gene: 3.

The chain combines TRBV30 with TRBJ2-3; D is unclear. V gave up 3 bases and J gave up 10 bases, with 11 bases separating them. This CDR3 has 11 residues. Germline V gene sequence: CDR1 GTSNPN, CDR2 SVGIG (reference sequence). The CDR3 region is CAWSDMRAQYF. The CDR3 DNA is TGTGCCTGGAGCGACATGAGAGCGCAGTATTTT. Complete variable domain (other parts from reference TRBV30 and TRBJ2-3): SQTIHQWPATLVQPVGSPLSLECTVEGTSNPNLYWYRQAAGRGLQLLFYSVGIGQISSEVPQNLSASRPQDRQFILSSKKLLLSDSGFYLCAWSDMRAQYFGPGTRLTVL.

V usage is TRBV6-5 and J usage is TRBJ1-4; TRBD1 is a possible D gene (5 bases). The V end was cut by 2 bases, the J end by 7 bases, with 11 bases between. This CDR3 has 14 amino acids. Germline V lookup: CDR1 MNHEY, CDR2 SVGAGI. CDR3 protein: CASSYGRAVEKLFF. CDR3 sequence (DNA): TGTGCCAGCAGTTACGGCAGGGCTGTTGAAAAACTGTTTTTT.

This clone was counted only a few times. This rearrangement joins TRBV29-1 to TRBJ2-4; D gene unclear. Trimming shortened V by 4 bases and J by 0 bases, and 4 bases separated the two germline ends. The CDR3 consists of 12 residues. Germline CDR1 SQVTM, CDR2 ANQGSEA. CDR3 protein: CSVGTAKNIQYF. DNA for the CDR3: TGCAGCGTTGGGACAGCCAAAAACATTCAGTACTTC.

The chain couples TRBV6-4 to TRBJ1-5; maybe TRBD1 (5 bases). V was pared by 0 bases and J by 4 bases, with 13 bases between. The CDR3 loop spans 16 amino acids. CDR1 MRHNA and CDR2 SNTAGT come from the germline V gene. The CDR3, as DNA: TGTGCCAGCAGTGACTCGACCCGGGGGGGGAATCAGCCCCAGCATTTT. Translation: CASSDSTRGGNQPQHF.

This clone has just a few counts. This chain connects TRBV10-3 to TRBJ1-1, with no clear D. The germline gives CDR1 ENHRY, CDR2 SYGVKD. V was trimmed by 2 bases and J by 2 bases, leaving 6 bases between them. CDR3 length: 13 residues. The CDR3 DNA sequence: TGTGCCATCAGTGAGGTATTAAACACTGAAGCTTTCTTT. It codes for CAISEVLNTEAFF.

The chain combines TRBV7-8 with TRBJ2-1; no definite D call. Between the trimmed V and J ends, which lost 5 bases and 9 bases, there was a span of 14 bases. The V gene's germline CDR1 is SGHVS and CDR2 FQNEAQ. The CDR3 runs 13 residues. CDR3 DNA sequence: TGTGCCAGCAGCCCCCAGCCAGTGCTTGAGCAGTTCTTC. Its protein product is CASSPQPVLEQFF.

This clone has just a few counts. The chain employs TRBV12-3 or TRBV12-4 and TRBJ1-2; D is ambiguous. The CDR3 totals 12 residues. The germline V and J ends were trimmed by 3 bases and 2 bases, with 4 bases remaining between them. CDR3 sequence (DNA): TGTGCCAGCAGTTTGGGGAACTATGGCTACACCTTC. Its translation is CASSLGNYGYTF.

This rearrangement joins TRBV27 to TRBJ2-1; no definite D call. CDR1 MNHEY and CDR2 SMNVEV come from the germline V gene (reference sequence). There are 15 residues in the CDR3. V was cut by 1 base and J by 8 bases, with 15 bases left in between. CDR3 nucleotide sequence: TGTGCCAGCAGTTTATACCGGACCCCTATCTATGAGCAGTTCTTC. This sequence encodes CASSLYRTPIYEQFF.

This clone was counted a single time. The V gene is TRBV24-1, the J gene TRBJ2-3; perhaps D is TRBD1 or TRBD2 (5 bases each). Trimming took 10 bases from V and 2 from J, leaving 12 bases between them. Germline assignment: CDR1 KGHDR and CDR2 SFDVKD. The CDR3 is made up of 13 amino acids. CDR3 loop: CATQGVFTDTQYF. The CDR3 bases are TGTGCCACTCAGGGAGTATTCACAGATACGCAGTATTTT.